Following are 8 T cell receptor beta chains from one sample sequenced in a study of OX40 agonist ivuxolimab in advanced cancers. Generated by immunoSEQ multiplex PCR, the TCRdb table keeps only in-frame clones and is missing some. The repertoire holds 69,000 or so clones, with roughly four fifths as singletons. The sequenced sample was CD4+ or CD8+ T cells sorted from blood, obtained in a trial of the OX40 agonist ivuxolimab. The source is an adult with an advanced solid tumor such as melanoma, head and neck, liver or kidney cancer.

The chain uses TRBV7-9 and TRBJ1-1, with no clear D. Germline CDR1 SEHNR, CDR2 FQNEAQ (reference sequence). This CDR3 is 13 amino acids long. Trimming removed 1 base from V and 7 bases from J, with 10 bases in between. Here the CDR3 reads CASSLDDGIEAFF. CDR3 coding DNA: TGTGCCAGCAGCTTAGATGACGGGATTGAAGCTTTCTTT.

This clone was seen a single time. The rearrangement links TRBV4-1 to TRBJ2-2, with TRBD2 matching 9 bases. Trimming cost V 0 bases and J 4 bases; bases outside gene matches: 3. The CDR3 sequence is 16 residues long. The germline gives CDR1 MGHRA, CDR2 YSYEKL. The CDR3 nucleotides are TGCGCCAGCAGCCAAGATTTTAGCGGGGGCACCGGGGAGCTGTTTTTT. This gives the protein CASSQDFSGGTGELFF.

The rearrangement links TRBV6-1 to TRBJ2-5; D tentatively fits TRBD1 or TRBD2 (7 bases each). CDR1 is MNHNS and CDR2 is SASEGT in the germline V gene. The CDR3 contains 13 residues. The germline V and J ends were trimmed by 6 bases and 5 bases, with 13 bases remaining between them. The CDR3 DNA is TGTGCCAGCAGAGGGACAGCGGGGGAGACCCAGTACTTC. Protein sequence: CASRGTAGETQYF.

The gene calls are TRBV28 and TRBJ2-7; D may correspond to TRBD1 or TRBD2 (5 bases each). The CDR3 covers 14 residues. Deletions cut 2 bases from V and 6 bases from J, with 14 bases between. Per germline, CDR1 MDHEN and CDR2 SYDVKM. This CDR3 is CASSLPQDSPEQYF. The CDR3 coding sequence is TGTGCCAGCAGTTTACCACAGGACTCCCCCGAGCAGTACTTC.

V gene TRBV21-1 combines with J gene TRBJ2-5; TRBD1, the table's D call, was not compared with the DNA. TRBV21-1 is reported as a pseudogene. This CDR3 spans 16 amino acids. CDR3 sequence reads: CASSNIRGSHQETQYF. CDR3 coding DNA: TGTGCCAGCAGCAACATTAGGGGGAGCCACCAAGAGACCCAGTACTTC.

The rearrangement uses TRBV28 and TRBJ1-2, with unresolved D. Trimming stripped 1 base from V and 4 bases from J, with 13 bases between. This CDR3 has 15 residues. Germline CDR1 is MDHEN and CDR2 is SYDVKM. CDR3 amino acids: CASSLLIGFIYGYTF. In nucleotides, the CDR3 is TGTGCCAGCAGTTTATTGATAGGCTTCATCTATGGCTACACCTTC.

This clone was detected only a few times. The rearrangement joins TRBV27 to TRBJ1-2; D ambiguous. The CDR3 runs 14 residues. V was trimmed by 6 bases and J by 0 bases, leaving 11 bases between them. Germline V gene sequence: CDR1 MNHEY, CDR2 SMNVEV (reference sequence). CDR3 in DNA: TGTGCCAGCAGCTCAGCGACATCTAACTATGGCTACACCTTC. Its protein is CASSSATSNYGYTF.

The rearrangement links TRBV11-2 to TRBJ2-2; D remains ambiguous. This CDR3 is 15 amino acids long. Trimming shortened V by 5 bases and J by 5 bases, and 15 bases separated the two germline ends. Germline-derived CDR1 and CDR2 are SGHAT and FQNNGV. CDR3 in DNA: TGTGCCAGCAGCCCTGTACAGTTGGGGACCGGGGAGCTGTTTTTT. Residues: CASSPVQLGTGELFF.